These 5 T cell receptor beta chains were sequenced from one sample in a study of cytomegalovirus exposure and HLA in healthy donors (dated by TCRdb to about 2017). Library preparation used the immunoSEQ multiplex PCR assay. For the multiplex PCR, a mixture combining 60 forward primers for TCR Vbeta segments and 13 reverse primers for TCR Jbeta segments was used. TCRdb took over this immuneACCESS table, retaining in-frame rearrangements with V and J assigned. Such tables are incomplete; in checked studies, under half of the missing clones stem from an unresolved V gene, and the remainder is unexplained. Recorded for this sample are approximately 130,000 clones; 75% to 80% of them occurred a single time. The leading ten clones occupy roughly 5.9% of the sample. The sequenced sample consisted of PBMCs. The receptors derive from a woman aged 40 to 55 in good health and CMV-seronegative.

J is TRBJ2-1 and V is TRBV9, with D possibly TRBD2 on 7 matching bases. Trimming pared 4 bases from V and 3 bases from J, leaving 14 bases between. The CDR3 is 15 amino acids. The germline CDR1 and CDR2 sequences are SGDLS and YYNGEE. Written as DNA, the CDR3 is TGTGCCAGCAGCCCTCGCGGGGGCCTCTACAATGAGCAGTTCTTC. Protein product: CASSPRGGLYNEQFF.

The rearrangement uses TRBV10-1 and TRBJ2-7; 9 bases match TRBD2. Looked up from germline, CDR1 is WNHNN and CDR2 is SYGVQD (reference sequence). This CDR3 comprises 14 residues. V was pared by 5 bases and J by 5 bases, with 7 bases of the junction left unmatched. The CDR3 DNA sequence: TGCGCCAGCAGTCTCCTGGGACTAGCAGACGAGCAGTACTTC. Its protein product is CASSLLGLADEQYF.

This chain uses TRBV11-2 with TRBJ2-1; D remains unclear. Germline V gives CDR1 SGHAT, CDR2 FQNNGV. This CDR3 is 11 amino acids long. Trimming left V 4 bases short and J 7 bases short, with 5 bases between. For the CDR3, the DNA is TGTGCCAGCAGCTCGTTTAATGAGCAGTTCTTC. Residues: CASSSFNEQFF. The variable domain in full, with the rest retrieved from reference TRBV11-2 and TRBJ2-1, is EAGVAQSPRYKIIEKRQSVAFWCNPISGHATLYWYQQILGQGPKLLIQFQNNGVVDDSQLPKDRFSAERLKGVDSTLKIQPAKLEDSAVYLCASSSFNEQFFGPGTRLTVL.

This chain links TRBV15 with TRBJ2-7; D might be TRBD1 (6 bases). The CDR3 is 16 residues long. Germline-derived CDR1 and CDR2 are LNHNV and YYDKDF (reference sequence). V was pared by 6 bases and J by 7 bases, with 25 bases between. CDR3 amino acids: CATRLQRGTPPWEQYF. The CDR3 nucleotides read TGTGCCACCAGATTACAAAGGGGGACCCCTCCTTGGGAGCAGTACTTC. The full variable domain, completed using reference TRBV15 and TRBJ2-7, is DAMVIQNPRYQVTQFGKPVTLSCSQTLNHNVMYWYQQKSSQAPKLLFHYYDKDFNNEADTPDNFQSRRPNTSFCFLDIRSPGLGDTAMYLCATRLQRGTPPWEQYFGPGTRLTVT.

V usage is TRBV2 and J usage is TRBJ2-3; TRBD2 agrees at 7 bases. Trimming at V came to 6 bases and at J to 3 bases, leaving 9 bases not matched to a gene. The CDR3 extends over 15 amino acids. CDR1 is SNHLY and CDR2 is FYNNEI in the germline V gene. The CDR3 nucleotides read TGTGCCAGCAGAGCGGGGAGGGGAGGGACAGATACGCAGTATTTT. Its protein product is CASRAGRGGTDTQYF.